This T cell receptor beta chain derives from a study of vaccination and CD4 T cells after COVID-19. The wider study: Overlapping spike peptides served as the stimulus for the cells. These peptides came from SARS-CoV-2 and from the common cold coronaviruses HCoV-NL63, HCoV-OC43 and HCoV-229E.

Treatment specified: approximately nine-day PBMC culture with coronavirus spike peptide pools or control peptides (ViraFEST assay). Alongside around 10 IU/ml IL-2 and about 9.1 ug/ml peptide pools, PBMCs were cultured at a few million per well. At the Johns Hopkins FTIC core, DNA taken from cultured CD4+ T cells was sequenced by way of the Oncomine TCR Beta short-read assay. TCRdb reprocessed the PCR reads with MiXCR, giving one entry per CDR3 protein. The data show about 2,600 distinct CDR3 sequences, with less than 45% seen just once and under 55% held by the top ten. On this clonotype itself: Antigen unknown.

This TCR came from a human donor who had recovered from COVID-19. Sequencing was done on a sample of CD4+ T cells from blood, cultured in vitro.

CDR3 region: CASSYSNRVTEAFF. The CDR3 DNA is TGTGCCAGCAGTTACTCGAACAGGGTCACTGAAGCTTTCTTT. The chain is built from TRBV6-5 and TRBJ1-1, with a tentative D call TRBD1 (6 bases). V was clipped by 0 bases and J by 4 bases, with 9 bases between them. CDR1 is MNHEY and CDR2 is SVGAGI in the germline V gene. The CDR3 is 14 amino acids.